This T cell receptor beta chain derives from a study of cytomegalovirus exposure and HLA in healthy donors. Study-wide points: CMV serostatus stood as the only immune exposure information on hand.

This clone has only one observation. What it recognizes is unknown. The CDR3 is made up of 12 amino acids. CDR1 is MNHNS and CDR2 is SASEGT in the germline V gene. V was cut by 8 bases and J by 0 bases, with 5 bases left in between. The PCR ran on 60 Vbeta and 13 Jbeta primers. Assay: immunoSEQ multiplex PCR; the TCRdb copy retains only in-frame clones and omits some. The sample contains approximately 150,000 clones, approximately 80% of which appear only once. The sample taken for sequencing was PBMCs. The receptor was derived from a man between 25 and 39 years old in good health and CMV-seropositive. The chain uses TRBV6-1 and TRBJ1-3; D is ambiguous. The CDR3 DNA follows: TGTGCCAGCCGTAGCTCTGGAAACACCATATATTTT. Protein sequence: CASRSSGNTIYF.